This T cell receptor (beta chain) derives from a study of post-analysis software for immune sequencing data. In the study overall: The disease courses spanned relapsing-remitting, secondary progressive and progressive-relapsing forms of multiple sclerosis.

Study observations and caveats: Elevated frequency relative to controls characterized four or five TRBV segments in patients, TRBV5-6, TRBV5-1 and TRBV20-1 among them. When compared against controls, multiple sclerosis patients showed significantly lower normalized Chao1 diversity.

This clonotype was observed a handful of times. Its antigen is not identified. J lost 4 bases, V lost 5 bases, and 7 bases had no gene match. There are 15 residues in the CDR3. Germline assignment: CDR1 MDHEN and CDR2 SYDVKM. Each TCR beta cDNA library carried unique molecular identifiers. From the PCR reads, TCRdb called clonotypes with MiXCR, one entry per CDR3 protein. The sample holds about 430,000 distinct CDR3 sequences, roughly 38% seen once. The V gene is TRBV28, the J gene TRBJ1-2; 10 bases are a match to TRBD1. The TCR originated in a girl aged 2 to 9 with multiple sclerosis. Sequenced sample: blood. The CDR3 DNA sequence: TGTGCCAGCAGTATCGGGACAGGGGCCTTCTATGGCTACACCTTC. It specifies CASSIGTGAFYGYTF.